This T cell receptor beta chain was documented in a study of control samples from healthy donors and cancer patients. TCRdb's table, derived via immunoSEQ multiplex PCR, lists solely in-frame clones and lacks some. The sample comprises 100,000 to 150,000 clones, 80% to 95% of which are singletons, and around 7.9% rests with the top ten. This receptor was obtained from a man between 18 and 35 years old in good health. The specimen was blood.

The CDR3 here is CASSPWTGDPSRRETQYF. The CDR3 DNA reads TGTGCCAGCAGTCCGTGGACAGGGGACCCATCCAGGCGAGAGACCCAGTACTTC. V is TRBV27 and J is TRBJ2-5; 9 positions match TRBD1. V dropped 5 bases and J dropped 4; count of bases not matched to a gene: 17. Germline loops: CDR1 MNHEY, CDR2 SMNVEV (reference sequence). This CDR3 is 18 amino acids long.